This T cell receptor beta chain came from a study of sequential checkpoint blockade in melanoma. The sample's treatment: randomized to nivolumab then ipilimumab (arm A) or the reverse (arm B). TCRdb's copy holds only in-frame clones and misses some; the assay was immunoSEQ multiplex PCR. The sample has some 6,000 clones; about 90% are singletons. The origin of this receptor is a human donor with melanoma. The sequences come from CD8+ T cells sorted from blood (inferred from file names), collected from a patient given nivolumab and ipilimumab in sequence.

CDR3 loop: CASSARGRTEAFF. In DNA, the CDR3 is TGTGCCAGCAGTGCTAGGGGCCGCACTGAAGCTTTCTTT. The V call is TRBV2, the J call TRBJ1-1; perhaps TRBD1 as D (5 bases). Germline values: CDR1 SNHLY, CDR2 FYNNEI. CDR3 length: 13 amino acids. Trimming shortened V by 4 bases and J by 4 bases, and 10 bases separated the two germline ends. Variable domain in full (rest from reference TRBV2 and TRBJ1-1): EPEVTQTPSHQVTQMGQEVILRCVPISNHLYFYWYRQILGQKVEFLVSFYNNEISEKSEIFDDQFSVERPDGSNFTLKIRSTKLEDSAMYFCASSARGRTEAFFGQGTRLTVV.